What follows are 28 T cell receptor beta chains derived from one specimen sequenced in a study of blood T cell repertoires in COVID-19 (dated by TCRdb to 2019 to 2021). The library was obtained by the immunoSEQ multiplex PCR assay. Here the immuneACCESS table is served through TCRdb, limited to in-frame sequences with V and J called. Missing clones are a known gap in these copies; in checked studies unresolved V genes cover under half, and the rest lacks a known reason. Within this sample are about 93,000 clones, with 90% of them counted one time only. Together, the top ten hold roughly 1.5% of the sample. Sequencing input: peripheral blood. These receptors all stem from a human donor with active COVID-19. The donor label of this sample is uncertain.

The chain has TRBV30 and TRBJ2-1, with D maybe TRBD2 (5 bases). Trimming removed 2 bases at V and 2 bases at J, with 10 bases between. The germline V gene encodes CDR1 GTSNPN and CDR2 SVGIG (reference sequence). This CDR3 has 14 residues. The CDR3 loop is CAWSRSEPYNEQFF. In nucleotides, the CDR3 is TGTGCCTGGAGTCGTAGCGAGCCCTACAATGAGCAGTTCTTC.

This chain uses TRBV10-3 with TRBJ1-2, with D unresolved. The V gene's germline CDR1 is ENHRY and CDR2 SYGVKD. The CDR3 contains 13 residues. Trimming removed 6 bases at V and 8 bases at J, with 16 bases between. The CDR3 loop reads CAIRADTGEGYTF. As DNA, the CDR3 is TGTGCCATCAGAGCCGACACCGGGGAGGGCTACACCTTC.

The J gene is TRBJ1-6, the V gene TRBV6-2 or TRBV6-3; 9 bases fit TRBD1. The CDR3 is made up of 16 amino acids. Germline V gene sequence: CDR1 MNHEY, CDR2 SVGEGT. Trimming at V came to 6 bases and at J to 8 bases, leaving 11 bases not matched to a gene. CDR3 DNA: TGTGCCAGCAGCCCTACGAAACAGGGGGCGCATTCACCCCTCCACTTT. It codes for CASSPTKQGAHSPLHF.

By sample fraction, this clone is medium-sized (0.01 to 0.1%). This chain connects TRBV7-9 to TRBJ1-5; D is uncertain. V was shortened by 5 bases and J by 0 bases, with 14 bases between the two germline ends. CDR3 length: 16 amino acids. Looked up from germline, CDR1 is SEHNR and CDR2 is FQNEAQ (reference sequence). The DNA of the CDR3 is TGTGCCAGCAGCGTCGTAGCCCCTTATAGCAATCAGCCCCAGCATTTT. It specifies CASSVVAPYSNQPQHF.

The V call is TRBV9, the J call TRBJ2-3; 8 bases line up with TRBD2. CDR3 length: 15 residues. Germline CDR1 is SGDLS and CDR2 is YYNGEE. Trimming took 1 base from V and 2 from J; bases not matched to a gene: 3. The CDR3 nucleotides read TGTGCCAGCAGCGTAAGCGGGGGTATCACAGATACGCAGTATTTT. Translation: CASSVSGGITDTQYF. Full variable domain (outside the CDR3, taken from reference TRBV9 and TRBJ2-3): DSGVTQTPKHLITATGQRVTLRCSPRSGDLSVYWYQQSLDQGLQFLIQYYNGEERAKGNILERFSAQQFPDLHSELNLSSLELGDSALYFCASSVSGGITDTQYFGPGTRLTVL.

The chain recombines TRBV3-1 (or the pseudogene TRBV3-2) with TRBJ1-1, with no clear D. CDR1 LGHDT and CDR2 YNNKEL come from the germline V gene (reference sequence). The length of the CDR3 is 14 residues. V dropped 0 bases and J dropped 3 bases, with 8 bases sitting between them. CDR3: CASSQERSYTEAFF. The CDR3 DNA follows: TGTGCCAGCAGCCAAGAGAGGAGCTACACTGAAGCTTTCTTT.

CDR3 sequence: CASSQDRGETQYF. CDR3 DNA: TGCGCCAGCAGCCAAGATCGGGGAGAGACCCAGTACTTC. The J gene is TRBJ2-5, the V gene TRBV4-3; a possible D gene is TRBD2 (5 bases). CDR1 LGHNA and CDR2 YSLEER come from the germline V gene. The CDR3 totals 13 residues. The V end was cut by 0 bases, the J end by 4 bases, with 6 bases between.

V gene TRBV5-1 combines with J gene TRBJ2-5, with TRBD1 matching 11 bases. Per germline, CDR1 SGHRS and CDR2 YFSETQ. The CDR3 runs 16 residues. V lost 0 bases, J lost 4 bases, and 5 bases stayed unmatched. CDR3 sequence reads: CASSLGTGGILETQYF. CDR3 DNA sequence: TGCGCCAGCAGCTTGGGGACAGGGGGCATTCTAGAGACCCAGTACTTC. The complete variable domain, with remaining parts taken from reference TRBV5-1 and TRBJ2-5, reads KAGVTQTPRYLIKTRGQQVTLSCSPISGHRSVSWYQQTPGQGLQFLFEYFSETQRNKGNFPGRFSGRQFSNSRSEMNVSTLELGDSALYLCASSLGTGGILETQYFGPGTRLLVL.

V usage is TRBV4-1 and J usage is TRBJ2-1; 10 positions match TRBD2. The ends lost 2 bases at V and 4 bases at J; junction bases unmatched: 8. Germline V gives CDR1 MGHRA, CDR2 YSYEKL. This CDR3 is built from 17 residues. The CDR3 DNA is TGCGCCAGCAGCCAATCAGGGGCTAGCGGGGGTTACAATGAGCAGTTCTTC. The encoded protein is CASSQSGASGGYNEQFF.

This clone was observed a single time. The chain's CDR3 is CASSVVRNRVDSYNEQFF. The CDR3 coding sequence is TGTGCCAGCAGCGTAGTACGGAACAGGGTTGACTCCTACAATGAGCAGTTCTTC. The chain is built from TRBV9 and TRBJ2-1; the D gene is possibly TRBD1 (6 bases). Between the trimmed V and J ends, which lost 0 bases and 0 bases, there was a span of 16 bases. The germline V gene encodes CDR1 SGDLS and CDR2 YYNGEE. This CDR3 region has 18 residues.

The V gene is TRBV14, the J gene TRBJ2-1; D not certain. V gave up 2 bases and J gave up 2 bases, with 10 bases separating them. The CDR3 has 15 residues. The germline V gene encodes CDR1 SGHDN and CDR2 FVKESK. DNA for the CDR3: TGTGCCAGCAGCCAACGTCGCGATGCCTACAATGAGCAGTTCTTC. This codes for CASSQRRDAYNEQFF.

The genes are TRBV19 and TRBJ1-2, with D uncertain. Trimming pared 5 bases from V and 2 bases from J, leaving 12 bases between. The germline V gene encodes CDR1 LNHDA and CDR2 SQIVND (reference sequence). CDR3 length equals 14 residues. The CDR3 DNA reads as TGTGCCAGTAGTCTGGGTACAGTCAACTATGGCTACACCTTC. Translation: CASSLGTVNYGYTF. The full variable domain, with the rest looked up from reference TRBV19 and TRBJ1-2, is DGGITQSPKYLFRKEGQNVTLSCEQNLNHDAMYWYRQDPGQGLRLIYYSQIVNDFQKGDIAEGYSVSREKKESFPLTVTSAQKNPTAFYLCASSLGTVNYGYTFGSGTRLTVV.

The gene calls are TRBV23-1 and TRBJ1-2; TRBD1 matches 7 bases. TRBV23-1 is classed as an ORF, of uncertain function. V lost 3 bases and J lost 8; bases outside the gene matches: 18. CDR3 length equals 17 residues. CDR3 sequence reads: CASSHPPPTGVRRGYTF. DNA for the CDR3: TGCGCCAGCAGTCATCCCCCCCCTACAGGGGTGCGTAGAGGCTACACCTTC.

Only one count was recorded for this clone. This sequence joins TRBV19 and TRBJ1-1, with 8 bases matching TRBD1. The J segment lost 1 base and the V segment lost 6 bases, leaving 7 bases of the junction unmatched. This CDR3 contains 15 residues. Per the germline V gene, CDR1 is LNHDA and CDR2 is SQIVND (reference sequence). The CDR3 DNA is TGTGCCAGTAGACCCCCCGGGACAGGGAACACTGAAGCTTTCTTT. It codes for CASRPPGTGNTEAFF.

This rearrangement joins TRBV5-5 to TRBJ2-1; D uncertain. V was clipped by 2 bases and J by 3 bases, with 6 bases between them. CDR1 is SGHKS and CDR2 is YYEKEE in the germline V gene (reference sequence). This CDR3 contains 13 residues. Here the CDR3 reads CASSFGGYNEQFF. In DNA form, the CDR3 reads TGTGCCAGCAGCTTTGGCGGCTACAATGAGCAGTTCTTC. Complete variable domain (other parts from reference TRBV5-5 and TRBJ2-1): DAGVTQSPTHLIKTRGQQVTLRCSPISGHKSVSWYQQVLGQGPQFIFQYYEKEERGRGNFPDRFSARQFPNYSSELNVNALLLGDSALYLCASSFGGYNEQFFGPGTRLTVL.

This chain connects TRBV4-1 to TRBJ1-5, with TRBD1 matching 7 bases. The ends lost 1 base at V and 3 bases at J; junction bases unmatched: 3. The V gene's germline CDR1 is MGHRA and CDR2 YSYEKL. The CDR3 is 15 amino acids. CDR3 DNA: TGCGCCAGCAGCCAAGCCGACAGGGACAATCAGCCCCAGCATTTT. Translating it yields CASSQADRDNQPQHF.

The V gene is TRBV5-1, the J gene TRBJ2-7, with 11 bases fitting TRBD2. The germline V gene has CDR1 SGHRS and CDR2 YFSETQ. The CDR3 consists of 14 residues. The ends lost 2 bases at V and 2 bases at J; junction bases unmatched: 0. The CDR3, as DNA: TGCGCCAGCAGCTTTAGCGGGGGGGCCTACGAGCAGTACTTC. The encoded protein is CASSFSGGAYEQYF.

This rearrangement joins TRBV19 to TRBJ1-2; 8 nucleotides agree with TRBD1. The CDR3 consists of 15 residues. Germline loops: CDR1 LNHDA, CDR2 SQIVND (reference sequence). J lost 11 bases, V lost 3 bases, and 14 bases had no gene match. The DNA of the CDR3 is TGTGCCAGTAGTATTCTAGGGCAGGGGGCACCATGGTACACCTTC. This translates into CASSILGQGAPWYTF.

Here the CDR3 reads CASKRSGDTDTQYF. CDR3 sequence (DNA): TGTGCCAGCAAGAGGAGCGGGGACACAGATACGCAGTATTTT. The chain links TRBV5-4 to TRBJ2-3; TRBD2 matches 7 bases. V shed 6 bases, J shed 2 bases, and the junction held 6 bases outside the gene matches. Germline values: CDR1 SGHNT, CDR2 YYREEE (reference sequence). The CDR3 has 14 amino acids.

This clone showed up just a few times. The chain recombines TRBV5-5 with TRBJ1-5; D is undetermined. With 2 bases removed from V and 4 bases from J, the gap between germline ends came to 7 bases. There are 13 residues in the CDR3. The germline V gene encodes CDR1 SGHKS and CDR2 YYEKEE (reference sequence). CDR3: CASSLQPNQPQHF. CDR3 DNA sequence: TGTGCCAGCAGCTTACAGCCTAATCAGCCCCAGCATTTT. The full variable domain, completed using reference TRBV5-5 and TRBJ1-5, is DAGVTQSPTHLIKTRGQQVTLRCSPISGHKSVSWYQQVLGQGPQFIFQYYEKEERGRGNFPDRFSARQFPNYSSELNVNALLLGDSALYLCASSLQPNQPQHFGDGTRLSIL.

The CDR3 DNA sequence: TGCGCCAGCAGCTTGGTTCCAGCGGGGCTATCGGATGAGCAGTTCTTC. It codes for CASSLVPAGLSDEQFF. This chain connects TRBV5-1 to TRBJ2-1, with TRBD2 identical over 7 bases. V trimming: 0 bases; J trimming: 8 bases; junction bases outside the gene matches: 11. Germline V lookup: CDR1 SGHRS, CDR2 YFSETQ. CDR3 length: 16 amino acids.

The CDR3 spells CASSQDLTGDFSYEQYF. CDR3 sequence (DNA): TGCGCCAGCAGCCAAGATTTAACAGGGGATTTTTCCTACGAGCAGTACTTC. The V call is TRBV4-1, the J call TRBJ2-7; 7 nucleotides agree with TRBD1. Germline trimming cut 0 bases from V and 1 base from J; bases unmatched to any gene: 9. Looked up from germline, CDR1 is MGHRA and CDR2 is YSYEKL. This CDR3 region has 17 residues.

V and J are TRBV9 and TRBJ2-2; 10 bases align to TRBD2. The CDR3 has 20 amino acids. The germline gives CDR1 SGDLS, CDR2 YYNGEE. The V and J ends lost 2 bases and 6 bases, in that order; junction bases with no gene match: 19. Written as DNA, the CDR3 is TGTGCCAGCAGCGTCGAAGTAACCCCCACCAGGACTAGCGGCGCCGGGGAGCTGTTTTTT. It translates to CASSVEVTPTRTSGAGELFF.

The chain uses TRBV6-5 and TRBJ1-5; maybe TRBD1 (6 bases). The CDR3 is 13 residues long. Germline-derived CDR1 and CDR2 are MNHEY and SVGAGI. V lost 6 bases, J lost 6 bases, and 12 bases lay in between. CDR3 coding DNA: TGTGCCAGCAGAACAGGGATCGGTCAGCCCCAGCATTTT. This translates into CASRTGIGQPQHF.

The chain carries TRBV6-5 and TRBJ1-5; 9 bases match TRBD1. This CDR3 has 14 residues. Per the germline V gene, CDR1 is MNHEY and CDR2 is SVGAGI. V shed 6 bases and J 10 bases; nucleotides not matched to a gene: 10. The CDR3 loop is CASSLGQGPFPQHF. The CDR3 DNA reads TGTGCCAGCAGCCTGGGACAGGGCCCTTTTCCCCAGCATTTT.

This clone was seen only a few times. CDR3 loop: CASSQSWTDGNTIYF. The CDR3 coding sequence is TGCGCCAGCAGCCAATCCTGGACAGACGGAAACACCATATATTTT. The rearrangement uses TRBV4-1 and TRBJ1-3, with D tentatively TRBD1 (6 bases). V lost 2 bases and J lost 4, with 12 bases in between. This CDR3 is built from 15 residues. CDR1 and CDR2 (germline): MGHRA, YSYEKL.

The V call is TRBV10-3, the J call TRBJ2-7; 13 bases map to TRBD2. The length of the CDR3 is 18 residues. V lost 3 bases and J lost 7; bases outside the gene matches: 15. CDR1 is ENHRY and CDR2 is SYGVKD in the germline V gene. DNA of the CDR3: TGTGCCATCAGTGAACCCGACTGGACTAGCGGGGGAGAGATAGAGCAGTACTTC. The encoded protein is CAISEPDWTSGGEIEQYF.

The chain recombines TRBV7-2 with TRBJ1-1; 9 bases align to TRBD1. This CDR3 region has 15 residues. Germline V gene lookup returns CDR1 SGHTA and CDR2 FQGNSA. V trimming: 6 bases; J trimming: 5 bases; junction bases outside the gene matches: 10. Written as DNA, the CDR3 is TGTGCCAGCAGAGATCAGGGACAGGGTAAAACTGAAGCTTTCTTT. Translating gives CASRDQGQGKTEAFF.